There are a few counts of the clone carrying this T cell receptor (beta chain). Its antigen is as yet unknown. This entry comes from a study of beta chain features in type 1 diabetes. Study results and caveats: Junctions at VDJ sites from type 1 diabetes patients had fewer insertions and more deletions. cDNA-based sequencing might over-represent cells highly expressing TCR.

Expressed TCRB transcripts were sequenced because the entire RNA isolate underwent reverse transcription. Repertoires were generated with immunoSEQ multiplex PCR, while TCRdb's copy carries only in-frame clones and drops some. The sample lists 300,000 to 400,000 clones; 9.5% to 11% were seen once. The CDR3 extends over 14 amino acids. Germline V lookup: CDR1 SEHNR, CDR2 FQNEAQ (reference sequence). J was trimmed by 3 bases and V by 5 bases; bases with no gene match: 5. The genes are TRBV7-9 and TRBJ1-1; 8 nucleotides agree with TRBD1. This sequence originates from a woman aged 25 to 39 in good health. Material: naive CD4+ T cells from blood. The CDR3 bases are TGTGCCAGCAGCCTCAGGGGGCCGTACACTGAAGCTTTCTTT. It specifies CASSLRGPYTEAFF.